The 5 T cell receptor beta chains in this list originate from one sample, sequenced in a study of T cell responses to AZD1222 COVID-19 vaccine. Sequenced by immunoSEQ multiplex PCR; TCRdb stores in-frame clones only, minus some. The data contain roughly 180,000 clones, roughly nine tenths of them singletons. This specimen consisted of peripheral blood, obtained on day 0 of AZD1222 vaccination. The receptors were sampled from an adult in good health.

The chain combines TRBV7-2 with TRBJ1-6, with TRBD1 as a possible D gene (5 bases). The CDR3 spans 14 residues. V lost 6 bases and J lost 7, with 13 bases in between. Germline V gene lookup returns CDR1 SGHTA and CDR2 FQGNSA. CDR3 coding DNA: TGTGCCAGCAGTTCAGGGACGGCGAATTCACCCCTCCACTTT. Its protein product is CASSSGTANSPLHF.

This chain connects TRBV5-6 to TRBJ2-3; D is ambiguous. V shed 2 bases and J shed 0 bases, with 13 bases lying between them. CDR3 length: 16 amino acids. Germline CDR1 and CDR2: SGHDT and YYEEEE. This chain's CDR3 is CASSLTTMSSTDTQYF. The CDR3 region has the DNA TGTGCCAGCAGCTTAACTACAATGTCTAGCACAGATACGCAGTATTTT.

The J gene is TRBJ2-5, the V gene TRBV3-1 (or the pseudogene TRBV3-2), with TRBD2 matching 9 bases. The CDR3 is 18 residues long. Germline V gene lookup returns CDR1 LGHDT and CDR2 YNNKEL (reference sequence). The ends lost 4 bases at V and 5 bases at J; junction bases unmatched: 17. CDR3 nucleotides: TGTGCCAGCAGCCGGGGCAGTGCAAGCGGGGGGCGGTTCGAGACCCAGTACTTC. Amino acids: CASSRGSASGGRFETQYF.

This CDR3 reads CASSTWTGAIGELFF. The CDR3 coding sequence is TGTGCCAGCAGCACGTGGACAGGGGCGATCGGGGAGCTGTTTTTT. The J gene is TRBJ2-2, the V gene TRBV7-2; 9 bases align to TRBD1. J lost 7 bases, V lost 5 bases, and 8 bases had no gene match. This CDR3 contains 15 residues. Germline CDR1 and CDR2: SGHTA and FQGNSA.

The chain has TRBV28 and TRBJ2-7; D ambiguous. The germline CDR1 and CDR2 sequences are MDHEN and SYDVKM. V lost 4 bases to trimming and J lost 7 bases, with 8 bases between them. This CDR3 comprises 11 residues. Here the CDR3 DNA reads TGTGCCAGCAGTTCGCCTTGGGAGCAGTACTTC. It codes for CASSSPWEQYF.